The 16 T cell receptor beta chains given below trace back to one sample, sequenced in a study of OX40 agonist ivuxolimab in advanced cancers. This table comes from immunoSEQ multiplex PCR, and its TCRdb copy is limited to in-frame clones, with some not included. This sample carries over 70,000 clones, 86% of them seen once, and the ten largest clones take about 6.9%. The material sequenced was CD4+ or CD8+ T cells sorted from blood, taken in a trial of the OX40 agonist ivuxolimab. The source of these receptors is an adult with an advanced solid tumor such as melanoma, head and neck, liver or kidney cancer.

This chain joins TRBV18 and TRBJ2-7; D unresolved. In germline, CDR1 is KGHSH, CDR2 LQKENI. CDR3 length: 13 residues. V dropped 3 bases and J dropped 6 bases, with 12 bases sitting between them. The CDR3 DNA follows: TGTGCCAGCTCACCCTTGACAAGGGCCGAGCAGTACTTC. It yields the protein CASSPLTRAEQYF.

The chain has TRBV2 and TRBJ1-6, with 8 bases fitting TRBD1. Germline-derived CDR1 and CDR2 are SNHLY and FYNNEI. This CDR3 has 15 residues. V shed 7 bases and J 8 bases; nucleotides not matched to a gene: 10. Here the CDR3 reads CASNPQGARDSPLHF. DNA for the CDR3: TGTGCCAGCAATCCTCAGGGGGCTAGGGATTCACCCCTCCACTTT. The full variable domain, completed using reference TRBV2 and TRBJ1-6, is EPEVTQTPSHQVTQMGQEVILRCVPISNHLYFYWYRQILGQKVEFLVSFYNNEISEKSEIFDDQFSVERPDGSNFTLKIRSTKLEDSAMYFCASNPQGARDSPLHFGNGTRLTVT.

J is TRBJ2-1 and V is TRBV6-1; 9 nucleotides agree with TRBD1. Trimming cost V 6 bases and J 3 bases; bases outside gene matches: 3. The CDR3 totals 14 residues. CDR1 is MNHNS, CDR2 SASEGT, per germline. CDR3 amino acids: CASSPGQGYNEQFF. Here the CDR3 DNA reads TGTGCCAGCAGCCCGGGACAGGGCTACAATGAGCAGTTCTTC.

V gene TRBV21-1 combines with J gene TRBJ1-2; the table's D call, TRBD1, was not checked against the DNA. TRBV21-1 is an annotated pseudogene. This CDR3 comprises 15 residues. The chain's CDR3 is CASPTAAFTSYGYTF. The CDR3 DNA sequence: TGTGCCAGCCCGACAGCCGCCTTTACATCCTATGGCTACACCTTC.

This clone was observed a single time. The chain employs TRBV27 and TRBJ1-2, with D uncertain. The CDR3 loop spans 15 amino acids. Germline CDR1 and CDR2: MNHEY and SMNVEV (reference sequence). The ends were cut back, 5 bases at V and 1 base at J, with 14 bases in the middle. CDR3 residues: CASSPGRIFNYGYTF. In nucleotides, the CDR3 is TGTGCCAGCAGTCCCGGACGGATCTTTAACTATGGCTACACCTTC.

V and J are TRBV10-3 and TRBJ1-5, with D tentatively TRBD1 (6 bases). V was pared by 4 bases and J by 2 bases, with 9 bases between. This CDR3 is 14 amino acids long. Per germline, CDR1 ENHRY and CDR2 SYGVKD. This CDR3 is CAISGRTGNQPQHF. CDR3 DNA: TGTGCCATCAGTGGTAGGACAGGCAATCAGCCCCAGCATTTT.

The chain uses TRBV30 and TRBJ2-4; 7 bases agree with TRBD1. Germline CDR1 and CDR2: GTSNPN and SVGIG (reference sequence). V shed 3 bases, J shed 5 bases, and the junction held 7 bases outside the gene matches. This CDR3 region has 14 residues. CDR3 coding DNA: TGTGCCTGGAGACCCCGGACAGGAGAAAACATTCAGTACTTC. Translating gives CAWRPRTGENIQYF.

V and J are TRBV4-2 and TRBJ1-2, with TRBD1 as a possible D gene (5 bases). The length of the CDR3 is 14 residues. The ends were cut back, 5 bases at V and 3 bases at J, with 13 bases in the middle. The germline gives CDR1 LGHNA, CDR2 YNFKEQ. CDR3 sequence: CASSSPGSYYGYTF. CDR3 DNA: TGTGCCAGCAGCTCCCCAGGGTCTTACTATGGCTACACCTTC.

The chain carries TRBV7-8 and TRBJ2-1; 12 bases fit TRBD2. V shed 2 bases and J 9 bases; nucleotides not matched to a gene: 5. The germline V gene encodes CDR1 SGHVS and CDR2 FQNEAQ. This CDR3 region has 15 residues. DNA of the CDR3: TGTGCCAGCAGCTTACTAGCGGGGGGGCTGAGTGAGCAGTTCTTC. Protein: CASSLLAGGLSEQFF.

V and J are TRBV5-6 and TRBJ2-3; the match to TRBD1 covers 8 bases. The J segment lost 0 bases and the V segment lost 4 bases, leaving 7 bases of the junction unmatched. Germline CDR1 reads SGHDT; CDR2 reads YYEEEE. This CDR3 spans 16 amino acids. The CDR3 sequence: CASSLGTGLSTDTQYF. The DNA for the CDR3 is TGTGCCAGCAGCCTCGGGACAGGACTTAGCACAGATACGCAGTATTTT.

This chain uses TRBV5-5 with TRBJ2-7, with no clear D. This CDR3 is built from 13 residues. Trimming shortened V by 4 bases and J by 2 bases, and 10 bases separated the two germline ends. Looked up from germline, CDR1 is SGHKS and CDR2 is YYEKEE (reference sequence). CDR3 loop: CASSPYWPYEQYF. The CDR3 DNA reads TGTGCCAGCAGCCCATATTGGCCCTACGAGCAGTACTTC.

The chain combines TRBV27 with TRBJ2-1; 8 positions match TRBD1. Germline V CDR1 and CDR2: MNHEY, SMNVEV (reference sequence). With V trimmed by 5 bases and J by 4 bases, 13 bases remained unmatched. The CDR3 is 17 residues long. CDR3 sequence: CASSPYQTGESYNEQFF. CDR3 coding DNA: TGTGCCAGCAGTCCATATCAGACAGGGGAGAGTTACAATGAGCAGTTCTTC.

The gene calls are TRBV18 and TRBJ2-1, with TRBD2 identical over 13 bases. CDR3 size: 16 residues. CDR1 and CDR2 (germline): KGHSH, LQKENI. V was pared by 6 bases and J by 8 bases, with 10 bases of the junction left unmatched. This CDR3 is CASSYTSGGAADEQFF. CDR3 DNA: TGTGCCAGCTCCTACACTAGCGGGGGGGCGGCGGATGAGCAGTTCTTC.

V gene TRBV19 combines with J gene TRBJ2-7; maybe TRBD2 (6 bases). Germline V gene data show CDR1 as LNHDA and CDR2 as SQIVND (reference sequence). The CDR3 is made up of 16 amino acids. Trimming removed 3 bases at V and 0 bases at J, with 15 bases between. In nucleotides, the CDR3 is TGTGCCAGTAGTATTAAAGACGGGAGTTTCTCCTACGAGCAGTACTTC. This gives the protein CASSIKDGSFSYEQYF.

The rearrangement uses TRBV14 and TRBJ1-2; D uncertain. Trimming took 4 bases from V and 4 from J, leaving 16 bases between them. The germline V gene encodes CDR1 SGHDN and CDR2 FVKESK. The CDR3 length is 15 residues. This CDR3 is CASSPSKTFSYGYTF. CDR3 coding DNA: TGTGCCAGCAGCCCCTCGAAGACGTTTTCCTATGGCTACACCTTC.

The chain links TRBV10-3 to TRBJ2-2; D unclear. The V gene's germline CDR1 is ENHRY and CDR2 SYGVKD. Trimming pared 6 bases from V and 4 bases from J, leaving 9 bases between. The CDR3 has 13 amino acids. CDR3 in amino acids: CAISDNLTGELFF. The CDR3 region has the DNA TGTGCCATCAGCGATAATCTCACCGGGGAGCTGTTTTTT.